A selection of T cell receptor beta chains follows, all from one sample in a study of neurological immune-mediated disorders. A single record per CDR3 protein comes from TCRdb applying MiXCR to the 5' RACE reads. The data show about 41,000 distinct CDR3 sequences, with around 13% seen just once and approximately 3.5% held by the top ten. Sequenced material: CD4+ T cells from blood. The receptors were gathered from a woman aged 55-75 years with HTLV-1-associated myelopathy (HAM/TSP). CDR3s include the opening cysteine and the closing phenylalanine or tryptophan. The D gene is left open where the match is weak. For some rows the clone size is stated as once, few or many, or as a class when expanded; others skip it.

v_call	d_call	clone_size	j_call	cdr3_nt	cdr3_aa
TRBV29-1	.	many	TRBJ1-2	TGCAGCGTTGAAAGTCCGACAGACAACTATGGCTACACCTTC	CSVESPTDNYGYTF
TRBV5-5	.	many	TRBJ2-7	TGTGCCAGCAGCTCGTTACCGGGACTGACAAACGAGCAGTACTTC	CASSSLPGLTNEQYF
TRBV5-5	.	many	TRBJ1-1	TGTGCCAGCAGCTCTAGAGTCAGGGATAACACTGAAGCTTTCTTT	CASSSRVRDNTEAFF
TRBV20-1	TRBD2	many	TRBJ2-3	TGCAGTGCTAGAGACCCTAGCGGGGGCACAGATACGCAGTATTTT	CSARDPSGGTDTQYF
TRBV5-1	.	many	TRBJ1-2	TGCGCCAGCAGCCTACTTCCGGGTGGCTACACCTTC	CASSLLPGGYTF
TRBV7-2	.	many	TRBJ2-3	TGTGCCAGCAGCTTTAGGGATCTCGGCACAGATACGCAGTATTTT	CASSFRDLGTDTQYF
TRBV2	TRBD2	many	TRBJ2-4	TGTGCCAGCAGTGAAAGAGTAGCGGGGGGACTAAAAAACATTCAGTACTTC	CASSERVAGGLKNIQYF
TRBV29-1	TRBD1	.	TRBJ2-7	TGCAGCGGAGGACAGGCATCGGGATTCGAGCAGTACTTC	CSGGQASGFEQYF
TRBV5-1	.	many	TRBJ2-2	TGCGCCAGCAGCTTGGAACTGGCAAGCGGGGAGCTGTTTTTT	CASSLELASGELFF
TRBV5-6	TRBD1	many	TRBJ1-1	TGTGCCAGCGGAACCCGACAGGGCGGCACTGAAGCTTTCTTT	CASGTRQGGTEAFF
TRBV2	.	many	TRBJ1-1	TGTGCCAGCAGTGAGAGGCAGGGGTACACTGAAGCTTTCTTT	CASSERQGYTEAFF
TRBV7-2	TRBD2	many	TRBJ2-7	TGTGCCAGCAGCTTAGTACCTAGCGGAACCTACGAGCAGTACTTC	CASSLVPSGTYEQYF
TRBV2	.	many	TRBJ2-3	TGTGCCAGCAGTGGGGACCTCACAGATACGCAGTATTTT	CASSGDLTDTQYF
TRBV7-7	TRBD2	few	TRBJ2-5	TGTGCTAGCAGCTCGATGGGGCGGGGGGGCGAAGAGACCCAGTACTTC	CASSSMGRGGEETQYF
TRBV20-1	.	few	TRBJ2-7	TGCAGTGCTATCCCCTCCCCCTACGAGCAGTACTTC	CSAIPSPYEQYF
TRBV20-1	.	many	TRBJ2-7	TGCAGTGCTAGCTCCCAGGATCCTTCCTACGAGCAGTACTTC	CSASSQDPSYEQYF
TRBV7-9	.	many	TRBJ2-5	TGTGCCAGCAGCTTCAAACCCCGGGGCCCAAGGCAAAGTCAAGAGACCCAGTACTTC	CASSFKPRGPRQSQETQYF
TRBV28	.	.	TRBJ2-2	TGTGCCAGCAGTTTCCCCCCGACCGGGGAGCTGTTTTTT	CASSFPPTGELFF
TRBV4-1	TRBD1	medium-sized	TRBJ1-5	TGCGCCAGCAGCCATAGTGACAGGGGGTATCAGCCCCAGCATTTT	CASSHSDRGYQPQHF
TRBV5-1	.	many	TRBJ1-4	TGCGCCAGCAGCGTCCTAGATCCAACTAATGAAAAACTGTTTTTT	CASSVLDPTNEKLFF
TRBV3-1	.	many	TRBJ1-6	TGTGCCAGCAGCCAAGTTGACAGAAATTCACCCCTCCACTTT	CASSQVDRNSPLHF
TRBV20-1	.	many	TRBJ1-1	TGCAGTGCTAGAGAAGCACGGAAGAACACTGAAGCTTTCTTT	CSAREARKNTEAFF
TRBV4-1	.	medium-sized	TRBJ1-6	TGCGCCAGCAGCCAAGATCGGTCAGATATCAATTCACCCCTCCACTTT	CASSQDRSDINSPLHF
TRBV7-2	.	many	TRBJ1-4	TGTGCCAGCAGCTTTCAGGGTGATGAAAAACTGTTTTTT	CASSFQGDEKLFF
TRBV12-3/TRBV12-4	.	.	TRBJ2-5	TGTGCCAGCAGTTCATACGATATCCAGTACTTC	CASSSYDIQYF
TRBV18	.	many	TRBJ2-1	TGTGCCAGCTCACCGACAGGCAGCTCCTACAATGAGCAGTTCTTC	CASSPTGSSYNEQFF
TRBV5-1	TRBD1	.	TRBJ2-1	TGCGCCAGCAGCTGGGGGCCACAGGGGGTGAACTCCTACAATGAGCATTTCTTC	CASSWGPQGVNSYNEHFF
TRBV5-5	.	many	TRBJ2-1	TGTGCCAGCAGCTTGGAAGGGACAAGCCCATACAATGAGCAGTTCTTC	CASSLEGTSPYNEQFF
TRBV20-1	TRBD1	many	TRBJ1-2	TGCAGTGCTAACAGGGGAAACTATGGCTACACCTTC	CSANRGNYGYTF
TRBV20-1	TRBD2	many	TRBJ2-3	TGCAGTGCTGGACTAGCGGGGGAGACAGATACGCAGTATTTT	CSAGLAGETDTQYF
TRBV5-1	.	many	TRBJ1-1	TGCGCCAGCAGCTTGGACCCGGGGAACACTGAAGCTTTCTTT	CASSLDPGNTEAFF
TRBV11-1	.	.	TRBJ1-1	.	CASSFYICSARETGYREAFF
TRBV20-1	.	many	TRBJ1-6	TGCAGTGCTAGCCCAGAACAGGCGGGTTTCGGCGATAATTCACCCCTCCACTTT	CSASPEQAGFGDNSPLHF
TRBV12-3/TRBV12-4	.	many	TRBJ1-1	TGTGCCAGCAGTTGGGACCGGGACACTGAAGCTTTCTTT	CASSWDRDTEAFF
TRBV19	.	many	TRBJ1-3	TGTGCCAGCAGGCCCCGGGGGGCCGTCGGAAACACCATATATTTT	CASRPRGAVGNTIYF
TRBV20-1	.	many	TRBJ2-2	TGCAGTGCTAGACCGAACCGCGGGAACCCAAACGGGGAGCTGTTTTTT	CSARPNRGNPNGELFF
TRBV28	.	many	TRBJ1-2	TGTGCCAGCAGTTTGAGTAATCATCGGGTCTATGGCTACACCTTC	CASSLSNHRVYGYTF
TRBV7-3	.	.	TRBJ2-7	TGTGCCAGCAGTCTCAGCAGCGGTTACGAGCAGTACTTC	CASSLSSGYEQYF
TRBV19	.	many	TRBJ1-1	TGTGCCAGTAGTATGGGCTTGATGACGGGTGGGAACACTGAAGCTTTCTTT	CASSMGLMTGGNTEAFF
TRBV12-3/TRBV12-4	TRBD1	few	TRBJ1-6	TGTGCCAGCAGTCGTCCGCAGGGGGCGTCCTATAATTCACCCCTCCACTTT	CASSRPQGASYNSPLHF
TRBV5-1	.	many	TRBJ1-1	TGCGCCAGCAGCTTTAGGACCCAAAGCGCTGAAGCTTTCTTT	CASSFRTQSAEAFF
TRBV29-1	TRBD2	many	TRBJ2-1	TGCAGCGTTGAAGGGGGTAGCGGGGCCAATGCCTACAATGAGCAGTTCTTC	CSVEGGSGANAYNEQFF
TRBV20-1	.	many	TRBJ1-1	TGCAGTGCTCACAAGGACAGCCGGGACACTGAAGCTTTCTTT	CSAHKDSRDTEAFF
TRBV7-9	.	many	TRBJ1-1	TGTGCCAGCAGCCGGGAAATTAGCACTGAAGCTTTCTTT	CASSREISTEAFF
TRBV2	.	many	TRBJ2-7	TGTGCCAGCAGTGAAATTGGACGTGGGGGTTACGAGCAGTACTTC	CASSEIGRGGYEQYF
TRBV11-1	.	many	TRBJ1-5	TGTGCCAGCAGCCATGAGGGGAGCAATCAGCCCCAGCATTTT	CASSHEGSNQPQHF
TRBV20-1	.	.	TRBJ2-7	TGCAGTGCTAGAGCGAGGGTAGAGGTCTCCTACGAGCAGTACTTC	CSARARVEVSYEQYF
TRBV7-6	.	many	TRBJ2-1	TGTGCCAGCAGCTTAGGGGCCCTCCGCGGGTCCTACAATGAGCAGTTCTTC	CASSLGALRGSYNEQFF
TRBV20-1	TRBD1	many	TRBJ2-7	TGCAGTGCAGCCGGGACAGCCTCCTACGAGCAGTACTTC	CSAAGTASYEQYF